These T cell receptor beta chains were read from a single sample in a study of blood T cell repertoires in COVID-19. Measured with immunoSEQ multiplex PCR; TCRdb has only the in-frame clones, and not every one. The sample yields just over 300,000 clones, approximately 91% seen once. Material for sequencing was PBMCs or T cells enriched from blood (not recorded which). The receptors were sampled from a woman between 35 and 50 years old who had recovered from COVID-19. The CDR3 runs from the conserved cysteine through the conserved F or W. D genes are given only for firm matches. The size of a clone is reported for some rows only, either as once, few or many, or as a class for expanded clones.

V gene: TRBV18
clone size: -
J gene: TRBJ2-2
D gene: TRBD1
CDR3 DNA: TGTGCCAGCTCACCACGGACAGGTCGGACCGGGGAGCTGTTTTTT
CDR3 protein: CASSPRTGRTGELFF

V gene: TRBV7-8
clone size: -
J gene: TRBJ1-1
D gene: -
CDR3 DNA: TGTGCCAGCAGCCACGGGGGAAACACTGAAGCTTTCTTT
CDR3 protein: CASSHGGNTEAFF

V gene: TRBV19
clone size: -
J gene: TRBJ1-1
D gene: -
CDR3 DNA: TGTGCCACCAAGGGGCATTTGAACACTGAAGCTTTCTTT
CDR3 protein: CATKGHLNTEAFF

V gene: TRBV19
clone size: -
J gene: TRBJ2-1
D gene: TRBD1
CDR3 DNA: TGTGCCAGTAGTTCCCGGACAGGGACCTACAATGAGCAGTTCTTC
CDR3 protein: CASSSRTGTYNEQFF

V gene: TRBV7-6
clone size: -
J gene: TRBJ1-4
D gene: TRBD1
CDR3 DNA: TGTGCCAGCAGCTACCGGGACAGCATTAATGAAAAACTGTTTTTT
CDR3 protein: CASSYRDSINEKLFF

V gene: TRBV4-3
clone size: -
J gene: TRBJ2-1
D gene: -
CDR3 DNA: TGCGCCAGCAGCCCCCACCTGGTAGGAGGGAGCTCCTACAATGAGCAGTTCTTC
CDR3 protein: CASSPHLVGGSSYNEQFF

V gene: TRBV19
clone size: -
J gene: TRBJ1-2
D gene: -
CDR3 DNA: TGTGCCAGTAACCCAGCGAGGGCAGACTATGGCTACACCTTC
CDR3 protein: CASNPARADYGYTF

V gene: TRBV7-2
clone size: -
J gene: TRBJ2-3
D gene: TRBD2
CDR3 DNA: TGTGCCAGCAGCTTAGGAGCGGGAGTGATCACAGATACGCAGTATTTT
CDR3 protein: CASSLGAGVITDTQYF

V gene: TRBV9
clone size: few
J gene: TRBJ2-1
D gene: TRBD2
CDR3 DNA: TGTGCCAGCAGCGTAGGCGGACTAGCGGGAGGAGGGAATGAGCAGTTCTTC
CDR3 protein: CASSVGGLAGGGNEQFF

V gene: TRBV4-2
clone size: -
J gene: TRBJ1-2
D gene: -
CDR3 DNA: TGTGCCAGCAGCCAGCTGGGGGCACCAGATGTCTATGGCTACACCTTC
CDR3 protein: CASSQLGAPDVYGYTF

V gene: TRBV5-1
clone size: -
J gene: TRBJ1-5
D gene: TRBD1
CDR3 DNA: TGCGCCAGCAGCTTCCAGGGGGCGCAGGGCCAGCCCCAGCATTTT
CDR3 protein: CASSFQGAQGQPQHF

V gene: TRBV19
clone size: -
J gene: TRBJ2-7
D gene: -
CDR3 DNA: TGTGCCAGTAGTCGACGGGACTTCTTCCTCGAGCAGTACTTC
CDR3 protein: CASSRRDFFLEQYF

V gene: TRBV11-2
clone size: -
J gene: TRBJ1-1
D gene: -
CDR3 DNA: TGTGCCAGCAGCTTTTCGACCGGGTTGTCCACTGAAGCTTTCTTT
CDR3 protein: CASSFSTGLSTEAFF

V gene: TRBV27
clone size: -
J gene: TRBJ2-7
D gene: -
CDR3 DNA: TGTGCCAGCAGTTCCCTCCTCGGGAGTTCCTACGAGCAGTACTTC
CDR3 protein: CASSSLLGSSYEQYF

V gene: TRBV5-1
clone size: -
J gene: TRBJ1-1
D gene: TRBD1
CDR3 DNA: TGCGCCAGCGGGACAGGGGACGACACTGAAGCTTTCTTT
CDR3 protein: CASGTGDDTEAFF

V gene: TRBV7-2
clone size: -
J gene: TRBJ1-2
D gene: -
CDR3 DNA: TGTGCCAGCAGCGACCGCAGGGGATGGGATGGCTACACCTTC
CDR3 protein: CASSDRRGWDGYTF

V gene: TRBV28
clone size: -
J gene: TRBJ1-1
D gene: TRBD1
CDR3 DNA: TGTGCCAGCAGTTTATGGGCAGGGGGCGACGGCGAAGCTTTCTTT
CDR3 protein: CASSLWAGGDGEAFF

V gene: TRBV11-2
clone size: -
J gene: TRBJ2-1
D gene: -
CDR3 DNA: TGTGCCAGCAGCTCTTTCCCGGGGGAGCAGTTCTTC
CDR3 protein: CASSSFPGEQFF

V gene: TRBV19
clone size: -
J gene: TRBJ1-3
D gene: -
CDR3 DNA: TGTGCCAGTAGTGCGGCGGGCACTGGAAACACCATATATTTT
CDR3 protein: CASSAAGTGNTIYF

V gene: TRBV7-2
clone size: -
J gene: TRBJ2-5
D gene: -
CDR3 DNA: TGTGCCAGCAGCTTAGTAGGGTTATCGGGGGAGACCCAGTACTTC
CDR3 protein: CASSLVGLSGETQYF

V gene: TRBV11-3
clone size: once
J gene: TRBJ1-1
D gene: -
CDR3 DNA: TGTGCCAGCAGCTTAAGCCAGGGAGGGACTTTCTTT
CDR3 protein: CASSLSQGGTFF

V gene: TRBV15
clone size: -
J gene: TRBJ2-5
D gene: -
CDR3 DNA: TGTGCCACCAGCAGATCCCCACTAGTTTCTCAAGAGACCCAGTACTTC
CDR3 protein: CATSRSPLVSQETQYF

V gene: TRBV5-3
clone size: once
J gene: TRBJ1-1
D gene: -
CDR3 DNA: TGTGCCAGAAGCTTCAGGTGGTCGGAGGATAACACTGAAGCTTTCTTT
CDR3 protein: CARSFRWSEDNTEAFF

V gene: TRBV7-2
clone size: -
J gene: TRBJ2-4
D gene: -
CDR3 DNA: TGTGCCAGCAGCTTAGTCGGTAGCTATGACATTCAGTACTTC
CDR3 protein: CASSLVGSYDIQYF

V gene: TRBV19
clone size: -
J gene: TRBJ1-4
D gene: TRBD1
CDR3 DNA: TGTGCCAGTAGGCCGGGACAGGGAACCGCGGAAAAACTGTTTTTT
CDR3 protein: CASRPGQGTAEKLFF

V gene: TRBV29-1
clone size: few
J gene: TRBJ1-5
D gene: TRBD1
CDR3 DNA: TGCAGCGTCCTGGACAGGGCCGAGATGGGCAATCAGCCCCAGCATTTT
CDR3 protein: CSVLDRAEMGNQPQHF